A selection of T cell receptor beta chains follows, all from one sample in a study of blood T cell repertoires in COVID-19. The method was immunoSEQ multiplex PCR; TCRdb's version includes in-frame clones alone and lacks a portion of them. This sample has some 170,000 clones, with about 86% found just once. What was sequenced was peripheral blood. The receptor set was obtained from a woman of 80 years or more with acute or convalescent COVID-19. The conserved cysteine and the conserved F or W are not part of the CDR3 here.

CDR3 protein,J gene,V gene
ASSLWSRETQY,TRBJ2-5,TRBV14
ASRKRGAGANVLT,TRBJ2-6,TRBV19
ASSLDRGRPMF,TRBJ2-1,TRBV5-1
ASSLTGRETQY,TRBJ2-5,TRBV13
ASTQGTKNIQY,TRBJ2-4,TRBV19
ASSLAAGGSYNSPLH,TRBJ1-6,TRBV7-6
ASSLVPNTGELF,TRBJ2-2,TRBV5-1
ASSPREGASYGYT,TRBJ1-2,TRBV18
ASSERGQGRTEAF,TRBJ1-1,TRBV6-1
ASSLGGRNGYT,TRBJ1-2,TRBV27
ASSSTGDYGYT,TRBJ1-2,TRBV6-2/TRBV6-3
ASSVNRQYDEQF,TRBJ2-1,TRBV2
ATAGGGWKLF,TRBJ1-4,TRBV28
ASSLSAALNTGELF,TRBJ2-2,TRBV28
ASTPRAGNEQF,TRBJ2-1,TRBV12-3/TRBV12-4
ASSLFAGSNQPQH,TRBJ1-5,TRBV7-2
ASSPLPGLVPKETQY,TRBJ2-5,TRBV7-3
ARPRMNLTGQKVTGELF,TRBJ2-2,TRBV19
ASRGTGNMETQY,TRBJ2-5,TRBV3-1/TRBV3-2
ASRKGQGAIDTQY,TRBJ2-3,TRBV6-5
ASSLTANYGYT,TRBJ1-2,TRBV27
ASSQDRAFSGRWPDTQY,TRBJ2-3,TRBV4-1
ASSYTLMWLRRGTEAF,TRBJ1-1,TRBV6-2/TRBV6-3
AWQTGNSNQPQH,TRBJ1-5,TRBV30
ASSPKLAVSYNEQF,TRBJ2-1,TRBV28
ASSRTLQAGGSTDTQY,TRBJ2-3,TRBV4-1
ASSPTRNTEAF,TRBJ1-1,TRBV11-3
ASSSQGEEQF,TRBJ2-1,TRBV7-3
ASSLIQGSGANVLT,TRBJ2-6,TRBV9
ASSTDEGAPEDTQY,TRBJ2-3,TRBV9
ARNRTSGDYEQY,TRBJ2-7,TRBV10-2
ASSPGQGEY,TRBJ2-5,TRBV12-3/TRBV12-4
ASSWKTGFSGSGELF,TRBJ2-2,TRBV5-4
SGGTTYEQY,TRBJ2-7,TRBV20-1
ASSSQVYEQY,TRBJ2-7,TRBV6-5
ASSTSLAGGSSYNEQF,TRBJ2-1,TRBV19
ASSPNMNTEAF,TRBJ1-1,TRBV18